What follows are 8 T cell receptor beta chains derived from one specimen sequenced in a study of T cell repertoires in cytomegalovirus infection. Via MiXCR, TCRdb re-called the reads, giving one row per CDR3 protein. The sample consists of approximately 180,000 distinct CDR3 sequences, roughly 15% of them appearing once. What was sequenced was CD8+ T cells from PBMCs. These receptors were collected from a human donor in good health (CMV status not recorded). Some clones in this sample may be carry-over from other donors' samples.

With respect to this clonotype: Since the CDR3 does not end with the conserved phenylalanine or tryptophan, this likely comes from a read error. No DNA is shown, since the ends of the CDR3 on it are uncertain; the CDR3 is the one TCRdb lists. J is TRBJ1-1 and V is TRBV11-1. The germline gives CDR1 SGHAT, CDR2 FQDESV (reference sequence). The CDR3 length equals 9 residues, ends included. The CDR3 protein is CASSPQRLL.

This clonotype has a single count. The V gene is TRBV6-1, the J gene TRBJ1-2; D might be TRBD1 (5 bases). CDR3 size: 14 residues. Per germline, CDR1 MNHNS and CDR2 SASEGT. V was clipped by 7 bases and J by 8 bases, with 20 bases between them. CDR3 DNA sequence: TGTGCCAGCAAGAGCGGGTCCCTAAAGGGGGGCTACACCTTC. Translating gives CASKSGSLKGGYTF.

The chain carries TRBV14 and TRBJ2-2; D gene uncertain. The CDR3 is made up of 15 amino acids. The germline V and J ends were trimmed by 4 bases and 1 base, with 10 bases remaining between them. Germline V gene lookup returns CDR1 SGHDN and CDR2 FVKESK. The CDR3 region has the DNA TGTGCCAGCAGCCTTTGGACGGTGAACACCGGGGAGCTGTTTTTT. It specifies CASSLWTVNTGELFF. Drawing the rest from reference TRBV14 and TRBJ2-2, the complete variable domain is EAGVTQFPSHSVIEKGQTVTLRCDPISGHDNLYWYRRVMGKEIKFLLHFVKESKQDESGMPNNRFLAERTGGTYSTLKVQPAELEDSGVYFCASSLWTVNTGELFFGEGSRLTVL.

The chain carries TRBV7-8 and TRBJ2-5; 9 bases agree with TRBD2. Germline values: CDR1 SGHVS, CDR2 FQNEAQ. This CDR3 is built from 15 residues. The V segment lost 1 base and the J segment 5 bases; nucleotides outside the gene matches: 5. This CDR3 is CASSLGGGGDETQYF. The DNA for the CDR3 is TGTGCCAGCAGCTTAGGGGGCGGGGGGGATGAGACCCAGTACTTC.

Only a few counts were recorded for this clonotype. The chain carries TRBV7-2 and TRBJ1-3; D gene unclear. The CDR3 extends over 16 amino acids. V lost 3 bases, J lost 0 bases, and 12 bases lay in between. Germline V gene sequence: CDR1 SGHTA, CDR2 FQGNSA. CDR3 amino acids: CASSFRGPYSGNTIYF. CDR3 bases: TGTGCCAGCAGCTTCCGTGGGCCCTACTCTGGAAACACCATATATTTT. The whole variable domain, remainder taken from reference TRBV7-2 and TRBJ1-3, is GAGVSQSPSNKVTEKGKDVELRCDPISGHTALYWYRQSLGQGLEFLIYFQGNSAPDKSGLPSDRFSAERTGGSVSTLTIQRTQQEDSAVYLCASSFRGPYSGNTIYFGEGSWLTVV.

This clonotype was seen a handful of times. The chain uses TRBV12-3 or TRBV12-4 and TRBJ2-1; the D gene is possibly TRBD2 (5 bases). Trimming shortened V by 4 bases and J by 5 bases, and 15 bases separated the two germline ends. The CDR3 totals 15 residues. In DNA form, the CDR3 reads TGTGCCAGCAGTTCTCCGGACTCGTCCCACAATGAGCAGTTCTTC. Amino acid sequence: CASSSPDSSHNEQFF.

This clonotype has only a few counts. As DNA, the CDR3 is TGTGCCAGCAGTTACCAAGGGTACGGGGAGCTGTTTTTT. It is translated as CASSYQGYGELFF. The V and J genes are TRBV6-2 or TRBV6-3 and TRBJ2-2; D is ambiguous. The V end lost 2 bases, the J end lost 7 bases, and 8 bases lay between the germline ends. Per germline, CDR1 MNHEY and CDR2 SVGEGT. The CDR3 runs 13 residues.

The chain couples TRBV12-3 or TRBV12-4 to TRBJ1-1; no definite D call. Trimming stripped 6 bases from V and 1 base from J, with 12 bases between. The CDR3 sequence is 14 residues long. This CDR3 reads CASSSSGGNTEAFF. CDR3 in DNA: TGTGCCAGCAGCTCCTCGGGAGGGAACACTGAAGCTTTCTTT.